The clone carrying this TCR beta chain turned up a few times. In the PCR, 60 Vbeta and 13 Jbeta primers were used. This table comes from immunoSEQ multiplex PCR, and its TCRdb copy is limited to in-frame clones, with some not included. The repertoire holds around 190,000 clones, with roughly a tenth as singletons. The sample comes from a study of cytomegalovirus exposure and HLA in healthy donors. The CDR3 sequence is 16 residues long. Germline V gives CDR1 MNHNS, CDR2 SASEGT. V was clipped by 2 bases and J by 3 bases; unmatched bases: 8. This TCR came from a woman aged 25 to 39 in good health and CMV-seropositive. The chain combines TRBV6-1 with TRBJ1-2; TRBD1 matches 8 bases. The source material was PBMCs. Here the CDR3 reads CASSEPRPTGDYGYTF. For the CDR3, the DNA is TGTGCCAGCAGTGAACCAAGGCCGACAGGGGACTATGGCTACACCTTC.